Below, 15 T cell receptor beta chains from the same sample are listed, as sequenced in a study of blood T cell repertoires in COVID-19. The method was immunoSEQ multiplex PCR; TCRdb's version includes in-frame clones alone and lacks a portion of them. The table lists some 160,000 clones, around 84% of them singletons. Sequenced input: PBMCs or T cells enriched from blood (not recorded which). The origin of the receptors is a woman aged 45 to 65 who had recovered from COVID-19.

In this sample, this clone turned up many times. The V gene is TRBV3-1 (or the pseudogene TRBV3-2), the J gene TRBJ1-4, with a possible D match to TRBD1 (5 bases). The V and J ends lost 0 bases and 8 bases respectively, with 16 bases between them. Germline V gene sequence: CDR1 LGHDT, CDR2 YNNKEL (reference sequence). The CDR3 runs to 16 residues. The CDR3 coding sequence is TGTGCCAGCAGCCAAGATCATATAAGGGGAGGAGAAAAACTGTTTTTT. Encoded protein: CASSQDHIRGGEKLFF.

The chain employs TRBV10-1 and TRBJ2-5, with a possible D match to TRBD1 (6 bases). V was shortened by 0 bases and J by 4 bases, with 12 bases between the two germline ends. This CDR3 spans 15 amino acids. From germline, CDR1 is WNHNN and CDR2 SYGVQD (reference sequence). DNA of the CDR3: TGCGCCAGCAGTGAGTCGAACAGGGTCCGAGAGACCCAGTACTTC. Its translation: CASSESNRVRETQYF.

The chain employs TRBV27 and TRBJ2-7, with TRBD1 matching 9 bases. CDR3 length: 14 residues. The J segment lost 5 bases and the V segment lost 5 bases, leaving 7 bases of the junction unmatched. CDR1 and CDR2 (germline): MNHEY, SMNVEV (reference sequence). CDR3 sequence reads: CASSPGDRVDEQYF. Written as DNA, the CDR3 is TGTGCCAGCAGTCCTGGGGACAGGGTAGACGAGCAGTACTTC.

This rearrangement joins TRBV28 to TRBJ2-7; tentatively, D is TRBD1 (6 bases). Germline CDR1 MDHEN, CDR2 SYDVKM. The CDR3 has 14 residues. Trimming shortened V by 6 bases and J by 0 bases, and 12 bases separated the two germline ends. As DNA, the CDR3 is TGTGCCAGCAGCGTACAGGGTGTCTCCTACGAGCAGTACTTC. Amino acids: CASSVQGVSYEQYF.

The chain is built from TRBV11-3 and TRBJ2-1; 9 bases agree with TRBD2. The CDR3 is 14 residues long. Germline V CDR1 and CDR2: SGHNT, YENEEA. After removal of 3 bases from V and 10 bases from J, the junction contained 7 bases not matched to a gene. As DNA, the CDR3 is TGTGCCAGCAGCTTTGGCGGGGGGGGAGTGGAGCAGTTCTTC. The encoded protein is CASSFGGGGVEQFF.

V is TRBV14 and J is TRBJ1-1, with 7 positions matching TRBD1. The V gene's germline CDR1 is SGHDN and CDR2 FVKESK. CDR3 size: 14 residues. The J segment lost 6 bases and the V segment lost 4 bases, leaving 8 bases of the junction unmatched. CDR3 coding DNA: TGTGCCAGCAGCCGCCGACAGGGTCCCCCTGAAGCTTTCTTT. Protein product: CASSRRQGPPEAFF.

Here the CDR3 reads CASSFLISRREVTYNEQFF. The CDR3 DNA reads as TGTGCCAGCAGCTTTCTGATTTCGAGGCGGGAGGTGACCTACAATGAGCAGTTCTTC. The rearrangement joins TRBV7-9 to TRBJ2-1, with 8 nucleotides matching TRBD2. This CDR3 is built from 19 residues. The J segment lost 2 bases and the V segment lost 3 bases, leaving 15 bases of the junction unmatched. The germline V gene has CDR1 SEHNR and CDR2 FQNEAQ (reference sequence).

The CDR3, as DNA: TGTGCCAGTAGTATGAGCGGGACACTGGGAGCAGCACCCCTCCACTTT. Translation gives CASSMSGTLGAAPLHF. V is TRBV19 and J is TRBJ1-6; a possible D gene is TRBD1 (6 bases). CDR1 is LNHDA and CDR2 is SQIVND in the germline V gene (reference sequence). V shed 3 bases and J shed 11 bases, with 20 bases lying between them. This CDR3 comprises 16 residues.

The table lists this clone with a count of one. This chain links TRBV27 with TRBJ1-2, with 8 bases aligning to TRBD1. Losses at the gene ends were 4 bases for V and 8 bases for J; bases not matched to a gene: 3. In germline, CDR1 is MNHEY, CDR2 SMNVEV (reference sequence). This CDR3 has 12 residues. The CDR3, as DNA: TGTGCCAGCAGTTCGACAGGGGAAGGCTACACCTTC. This encodes CASSSTGEGYTF.

With respect to this clone: Other DNA sequences within the sample encode an identical CDR3. The chain carries TRBV9 and TRBJ1-3; D uncertain. The V end lost 0 bases, the J end lost 1 base, and 8 bases lay between the germline ends. The CDR3 is 15 residues long. Germline V gene sequence: CDR1 SGDLS, CDR2 YYNGEE. CDR3 nucleotide sequence: TGTGCCAGCAGCGTAGGCGGGCTTTCTGGAAACACCATATATTTT. Translation gives CASSVGGLSGNTIYF.

This clone showed up just once. This chain uses TRBV9 with TRBJ2-5; TRBD2 aligns across 7 bases. The CDR3 loop spans 15 amino acids. Trimming at V came to 2 bases and at J to 1 base, leaving 5 bases not matched to a gene. Germline V lookup: CDR1 SGDLS, CDR2 YYNGEE. The CDR3, as DNA: TGTGCCAGCAGCGTTCAGCGGGGCCCCCAAGAGACCCAGTACTTC. Protein: CASSVQRGPQETQYF.

This sequence joins TRBV28 and TRBJ1-4; D is uncertain. Per germline, CDR1 MDHEN and CDR2 SYDVKM. This CDR3 comprises 13 residues. Trimming removed 5 bases from V and 8 bases from J, with 12 bases in between. CDR3 nucleotide sequence: TGTGCCAGCAGTACACACTTACAGGAAAAACTGTTTTTT. This sequence encodes CASSTHLQEKLFF. The variable domain in full, with the rest retrieved from reference TRBV28 and TRBJ1-4, is DVKVTQSSRYLVKRTGEKVFLECVQDMDHENMFWYRQDPGLGLRLIYFSYDVKMKEKGDIPEGYSVSREKKERFSLILESASTNQTSMYLCASSTHLQEKLFFGSGTQLSVL.

The chain links TRBV11-1 to TRBJ1-2; 7 nucleotides agree with TRBD1. Germline V gene sequence: CDR1 SGHAT, CDR2 FQDESV (reference sequence). This CDR3 region has 13 residues. V lost 5 bases and J lost 7; bases outside the gene matches: 7. The CDR3 loop reads CASSAGQPGGYTF. The CDR3 nucleotides are TGTGCCAGCAGCGCGGGACAGCCGGGTGGCTACACCTTC.

V and J are TRBV25-1 and TRBJ1-2; a weak D match, TRBD1 (6 bases). There are 17 residues in the CDR3. Germline V gene data show CDR1 as MGHDK and CDR2 as SYGVNS. V was trimmed by 3 bases and J by 4 bases, leaving 21 bases between them. This CDR3 is CASSDTRDIATFYGYTF. The CDR3 bases are TGTGCCAGCAGTGACACAAGGGACATCGCTACTTTCTATGGCTACACCTTC.

This clone was recorded a few times. The rearrangement links TRBV4-3 to TRBJ2-7; 7 positions agree with TRBD2. The germline CDR1 and CDR2 sequences are LGHNA and YSLEER. The trim removed 0 bases at V and 3 bases at J, leaving 5 bases unmatched. The CDR3 is 15 residues long. CDR3 loop: CASSQDLGGYYEQYF. The CDR3, as DNA: TGCGCCAGCAGCCAAGATTTGGGGGGGTACTACGAGCAGTACTTC.